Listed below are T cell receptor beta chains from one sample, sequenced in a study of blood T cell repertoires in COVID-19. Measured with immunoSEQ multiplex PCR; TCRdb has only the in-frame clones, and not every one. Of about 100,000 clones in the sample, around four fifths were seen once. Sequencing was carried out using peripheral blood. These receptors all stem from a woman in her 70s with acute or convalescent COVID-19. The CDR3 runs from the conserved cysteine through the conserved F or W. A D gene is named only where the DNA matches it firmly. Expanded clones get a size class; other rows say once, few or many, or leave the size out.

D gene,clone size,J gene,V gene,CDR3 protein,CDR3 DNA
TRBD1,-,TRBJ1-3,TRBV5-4,CASSPGQGLSGNTIYF,TGTGCCAGCAGCCCAGGACAGGGCCTCTCTGGAAACACCATATATTTT
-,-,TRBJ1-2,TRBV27,CASTGGLIAYGYTF,TGTGCCAGCACGGGAGGGCTAATTGCCTATGGCTACACCTTC
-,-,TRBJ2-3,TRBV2,CARAGTSTDTQYF,TGTGCCAGAGCGGGTACTAGCACAGATACGCAGTATTTT
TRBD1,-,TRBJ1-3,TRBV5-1,CASSLGQGAKVSGNTIYF,TGCGCCAGCAGCTTGGGACAGGGGGCCAAGGTATCTGGAAACACCATATATTTT
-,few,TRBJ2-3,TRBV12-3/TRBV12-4,CASSSTDTQYF,TGTGCCAGCAGTTCGACAGATACGCAGTATTTT
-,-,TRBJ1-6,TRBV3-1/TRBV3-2,CASSQDMLDRQSPSYNSPLHF,TGTGCCAGCAGCCAAGATATGCTGGACAGACAGAGTCCTTCCTATAATTCACCCCTCCACTTT
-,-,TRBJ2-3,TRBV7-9,CASRADSHTDTQYF,TGTGCCAGCAGGGCGGATTCGCACACAGATACGCAGTATTTT
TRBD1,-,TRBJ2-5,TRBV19,CASSIDLRDRPTQYF,TGTGCCAGTAGTATAGATCTCCGGGACAGGCCGACCCAGTACTTC
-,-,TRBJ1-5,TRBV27,CASRAGNQPQHF,TGTGCCAGCAGGGCGGGCAATCAGCCCCAGCATTTT
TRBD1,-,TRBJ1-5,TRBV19,CASSDRAGNQPQHF,TGTGCCAGTAGCGACAGGGCAGGAAATCAGCCCCAGCATTTT
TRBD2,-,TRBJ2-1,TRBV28,CASSLHLSGGTSQFF,TGTGCCAGCAGTCTGCACCTTAGCGGGGGGACGTCGCAGTTCTTC
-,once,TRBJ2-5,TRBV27,CASSLSRQKQETQYF,TGTGCCAGCAGTTTATCGAGGCAGAAACAAGAGACCCAGTACTTC
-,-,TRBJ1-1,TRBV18,CASSPGGQTEAFF,TGTGCCAGCTCACCGGGGGGGCAGACTGAAGCTTTCTTT
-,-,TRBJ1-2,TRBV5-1,CASSVRDTIYGYTF,TGCGCCAGCAGCGTCCGGGACACCATCTATGGCTACACCTTC
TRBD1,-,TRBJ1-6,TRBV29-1,CSVRDRDDSPLHF,TGCAGCGTTAGGGACAGGGATGATTCACCCCTCCACTTT
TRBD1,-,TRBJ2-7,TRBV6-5,CASRDPGQGIYEQYF,TGTGCCAGCAGGGACCCAGGACAGGGGATTTACGAGCAGTACTTC